These 29 T cell receptor beta chains originate from one sample sequenced in a study of T cell responses to AZD1222 COVID-19 vaccine. TCRdb's copy holds only in-frame clones and misses some; the assay was immunoSEQ multiplex PCR. The table shows more than 150,000 clones, with approximately 90% occurring only once. This sample comprised peripheral blood, obtained on day 0 of AZD1222 vaccination. The source is an adult in good health.

The rearrangement links TRBV7-2 to TRBJ2-7; D uncertain. V was trimmed by 4 bases and J by 4 bases, leaving 11 bases between them. Germline values: CDR1 SGHTA, CDR2 FQGNSA. The CDR3 has 13 residues. The DNA of the CDR3 is TGTGCCAGCAGCTCGACACCTAGGTACGAGCAGTACTTC. This translates into CASSSTPRYEQYF. Full variable domain (missing parts from reference TRBV7-2 and TRBJ2-7): GAGVSQSPSNKVTEKGKDVELRCDPISGHTALYWYRQSLGQGLEFLIYFQGNSAPDKSGLPSDRFSAERTGGSVSTLTIQRTQQEDSAVYLCASSSTPRYEQYFGPGTRLTVT.

V usage is TRBV7-9 and J usage is TRBJ1-1; 10 positions match TRBD1. The J segment lost 5 bases and the V segment lost 4 bases, leaving 4 bases of the junction unmatched. This CDR3 is built from 14 residues. Germline CDR1 and CDR2: SEHNR and FQNEAQ (reference sequence). Here the CDR3 reads CASSSGDRGTEAFF. The CDR3, as DNA: TGTGCCAGCAGCTCGGGGGACAGGGGAACTGAAGCTTTCTTT.

The chain joins TRBV9 to TRBJ2-7, with TRBD2 matching over 12 bases. V lost 4 bases and J lost 1; bases outside the gene matches: 3. Germline V gives CDR1 SGDLS, CDR2 YYNGEE. The CDR3 sequence is 15 residues long. The CDR3 sequence is CASSLGLAGSYEQYF. The DNA for the CDR3 is TGTGCCAGCAGCCTAGGACTAGCGGGGTCCTACGAGCAGTACTTC. Combining the CDR3 with reference TRBV9 and TRBJ2-7 gives the whole variable domain DSGVTQTPKHLITATGQRVTLRCSPRSGDLSVYWYQQSLDQGLQFLIQYYNGEERAKGNILERFSAQQFPDLHSELNLSSLELGDSALYFCASSLGLAGSYEQYFGPGTRLTVT.

This clone was found many times. V is TRBV6-2 or TRBV6-3 and J is TRBJ2-5, with 11 nucleotides matching TRBD2. CDR1 is MNHEY and CDR2 is SVGEGT in the germline V gene. The V segment lost 5 bases and the J segment 5 bases; nucleotides outside the gene matches: 7. This CDR3 is built from 15 residues. The CDR3 loop is CASSNGLAGAETQYF. The DNA for the CDR3 is TGTGCCAGCAGTAATGGACTAGCGGGTGCGGAGACCCAGTACTTC.

The chain employs TRBV18 and TRBJ1-1; no reliable D call. The V end was cut by 1 base, the J end by 1 base, with 7 bases between. There are 14 residues in the CDR3. Germline V gives CDR1 KGHSH, CDR2 LQKENI. The CDR3 nucleotides read TGTGCCAGCTCACCACTCCCGTCGAACACTGAAGCTTTCTTT. This sequence encodes CASSPLPSNTEAFF.

The chain links TRBV24-1 to TRBJ2-7; maybe TRBD2 (5 bases). The germline V gene has CDR1 KGHDR and CDR2 SFDVKD. V lost 9 bases to trimming and J lost 3 bases, with 20 bases between them. This CDR3 is 15 amino acids long. The CDR3 nucleotides are TGTGCCACCGCCCGCTCCGAAGGAGGCTTCTACGAGCAGTACTTC. Amino acid sequence: CATARSEGGFYEQYF.

The genes are TRBV10-3 and TRBJ1-3; D remains unclear. CDR3 length: 13 amino acids. CDR1 and CDR2 from the germline V gene are ENHRY and SYGVKD. Trimming took 2 bases from V and 6 from J, leaving 8 bases between them. The CDR3 nucleotides read TGTGCCATCAGTGAGAATTGGGAAAACACCATATATTTT. Its translation is CAISENWENTIYF.

The J gene is TRBJ1-4, the V gene TRBV5-4, with 10 bases lining up with TRBD1. The germline CDR1 and CDR2 sequences are SGHNT and YYREEE (reference sequence). V shed 2 bases and J 3 bases; nucleotides not matched to a gene: 7. This CDR3 has 17 amino acids. Here the CDR3 DNA reads TGTGCCAGCAGCTTCGGGACAGGGGTTACGGCTAATGAAAAACTGTTTTTT. Its translation: CASSFGTGVTANEKLFF.

The chain employs TRBV30 and TRBJ2-7; 10 bases are a match to TRBD2. Looked up from germline, CDR1 is GTSNPN and CDR2 is SVGIG (reference sequence). J lost 3 bases, V lost 5 bases, and 7 bases had no gene match. The CDR3 has 14 residues. The CDR3 loop reads CAWGGASGSYEQYF. CDR3 nucleotide sequence: TGTGCCTGGGGTGGGGCTAGCGGGAGCTACGAGCAGTACTTC.

The chain couples TRBV4-3 to TRBJ1-5; the match to TRBD1 covers 11 bases. Germline CDR1 is LGHNA and CDR2 is YSLEER. Trimming cost V 3 bases and J 7 bases; bases outside gene matches: 5. This CDR3 spans 15 amino acids. The CDR3 coding sequence is TGCGCCAGCAGCCAGGACAGGGGGCGAGACCAGCCCCAGCATTTT. Its translation is CASSQDRGRDQPQHF.

This chain links TRBV29-1 with TRBJ1-2; D uncertain. V gave up 4 bases and J gave up 2 bases, with 23 bases separating them. The CDR3 contains 17 residues. Germline V gene sequence: CDR1 SQVTM, CDR2 ANQGSEA. CDR3 protein: CSVGYKAGTLSNYGYTF. DNA of the CDR3: TGCAGCGTTGGATACAAAGCAGGAACCCTTTCCAACTATGGCTACACCTTC.

The V call is TRBV7-2, the J call TRBJ1-1, with a tentative D call TRBD1 (5 bases). This CDR3 has 14 residues. Trimming removed 2 bases at V and 9 bases at J, with 16 bases between. Germline loops: CDR1 SGHTA, CDR2 FQGNSA. CDR3 region: CASSLRGVVSQAFF. The CDR3 DNA reads TGTGCCAGCAGCTTACGGGGGGTAGTCAGCCAAGCTTTCTTT. Together with reference TRBV7-2 and TRBJ1-1, the CDR3 gives the full variable domain: GAGVSQSPSNKVTEKGKDVELRCDPISGHTALYWYRQSLGQGLEFLIYFQGNSAPDKSGLPSDRFSAERTGGSVSTLTIQRTQQEDSAVYLCASSLRGVVSQAFFGQGTRLTVV.

The chain is built from TRBV24-1 and TRBJ2-5; D is unclear. The CDR3 extends over 15 amino acids. Germline values: CDR1 KGHDR, CDR2 SFDVKD. The V end lost 1 base, the J end lost 3 bases, and 11 bases lay between the germline ends. CDR3 region: CATSDLEGYEETQYF. CDR3 nucleotides: TGTGCCACCAGTGATTTAGAAGGATACGAAGAGACCCAGTACTTC.

The rearrangement uses TRBV3-1 (or the pseudogene TRBV3-2) and TRBJ2-1; D gene unclear. The CDR3 extends over 13 amino acids. Trimming cost V 0 bases and J 13 bases, with 13 bases left between them. Per germline, CDR1 LGHDT and CDR2 YNNKEL (reference sequence). The CDR3: CASSQDWHAEQFF. DNA for the CDR3: TGTGCCAGCAGCCAAGATTGGCATGCGGAACAGTTCTTC.

The genes are TRBV13 and TRBJ2-7; 9 nucleotides match TRBD1. Trimming removed 3 bases from V and 5 bases from J; junction bases left unmatched: 8. Germline V lookup: CDR1 PRHDT, CDR2 FYEKMQ (reference sequence). The CDR3 spans 15 residues. CDR3: CASSFAGQGFDEQYF. The CDR3 DNA reads as TGTGCCAGCAGCTTTGCTGGACAGGGGTTCGACGAGCAGTACTTC.

V usage is TRBV4-1 and J usage is TRBJ2-7; D unresolved. The germline V gene encodes CDR1 MGHRA and CDR2 YSYEKL. Trimming stripped 5 bases from V and 6 bases from J, with 20 bases between. This CDR3 is built from 15 residues. CDR3 amino acids: CASSSAYMGKGEQYF. The CDR3 nucleotides are TGCGCCAGCAGCTCGGCTTATATGGGGAAGGGCGAGCAGTACTTC.

The chain couples TRBV14 to TRBJ2-2; D not resolved. V was trimmed by 3 bases and J by 2 bases, leaving 4 bases between them. Germline CDR1 is SGHDN and CDR2 is FVKESK. The CDR3 runs to 13 residues. CDR3 residues: CASSHINTGELFF. The CDR3 nucleotides are TGTGCCAGCAGCCACATAAACACCGGGGAGCTGTTTTTT.

The gene calls are TRBV29-1 and TRBJ1-1; no reliable D call. This CDR3 is built from 12 residues. Trimming stripped 2 bases from V and 4 bases from J, with 8 bases between. Germline V lookup: CDR1 SQVTM, CDR2 ANQGSEA. This CDR3 reads CSVEIMGTEAFF. In DNA form, the CDR3 reads TGCAGCGTTGAAATCATGGGCACTGAAGCTTTCTTT.

The V gene is TRBV2, the J gene TRBJ1-1, with 7 bases aligning to TRBD1. The CDR3 has 14 amino acids. After removal of 3 bases from V and 10 bases from J, the junction contained 11 bases not matched to a gene. The germline CDR1 and CDR2 sequences are SNHLY and FYNNEI. The CDR3 protein is CASSENGRGWGAFF. The CDR3 nucleotides are TGTGCCAGCAGTGAGAACGGCAGGGGGTGGGGAGCTTTCTTT.

With respect to this clone: Other DNA sequences in the same sample also yield this CDR3. This chain joins TRBV18 and TRBJ1-2; perhaps TRBD1 as D (5 bases). The CDR3 totals 13 residues. Trimming took off 3 bases at V and 2 bases at J, with 7 bases between the two ends. Germline values: CDR1 KGHSH, CDR2 LQKENI. The CDR3 DNA sequence: TGTGCCAGCTCACCCGACAGAAACTATGGCTACACCTTC. Residues: CASSPDRNYGYTF.

The chain carries TRBV6-5 and TRBJ1-6; 8 bases agree with TRBD1. V was pared by 5 bases and J by 8 bases, with 5 bases of the junction left unmatched. Looked up from germline, CDR1 is MNHEY and CDR2 is SVGAGI. The CDR3 length is 14 residues. CDR3 DNA: TGTGCCAGCAGTCGACAGGGGCCAGATTCACCCCTCCACTTT. Translating it yields CASSRQGPDSPLHF.

V gene TRBV15 combines with J gene TRBJ2-2; D not resolved. V was trimmed by 1 base and J by 9 bases, leaving 9 bases between them. The germline CDR1 and CDR2 sequences are LNHNV and YYDKDF (reference sequence). This CDR3 spans 13 amino acids. DNA for the CDR3: TGTGCCACCAGCAGAGTTGATCTTAGGGAGCTGTTTTTT. Amino acid sequence: CATSRVDLRELFF.

The rearrangement joins TRBV19 to TRBJ1-5; D not certain. CDR1 LNHDA and CDR2 SQIVND come from the germline V gene (reference sequence). The CDR3 loop spans 12 amino acids. Trimming pared 3 bases from V and 6 bases from J, leaving 6 bases between. CDR3: CASSIAAQPQHF. The CDR3 coding sequence is TGTGCCAGTAGTATTGCCGCTCAGCCCCAGCATTTT.

The count of this clone is one. The chain is built from TRBV29-1 and TRBJ2-1; D is ambiguous. The CDR3 loop spans 13 amino acids. Deletions cut 4 bases from V and 10 bases from J, with 17 bases between. Germline V gives CDR1 SQVTM, CDR2 ANQGSEA. The chain's CDR3 is CSVVDTPNWEQFF. The CDR3, as DNA: TGCAGCGTTGTAGACACTCCTAATTGGGAGCAGTTCTTC.

The chain joins TRBV6-5 to TRBJ1-2, with 8 bases identical to TRBD1. Germline-derived CDR1 and CDR2 are MNHEY and SVGAGI. The CDR3 extends over 13 amino acids. V dropped 6 bases and J dropped 3; count of bases not matched to a gene: 3. In DNA, the CDR3 is TGTGCCAGCAGGGAGGACAGGGACTATGGCTACACCTTC. This gives the protein CASREDRDYGYTF.

The rearrangement uses TRBV29-1 and TRBJ2-5; TRBD1 matches at 9 bases. This CDR3 comprises 14 residues. The trim removed 4 bases at V and 4 bases at J, leaving 7 bases unmatched. CDR1 and CDR2 (germline): SQVTM, ANQGSEA. This CDR3 reads CSVVGDRGTETQYF. As DNA, the CDR3 is TGCAGCGTTGTTGGAGACAGGGGGACAGAGACCCAGTACTTC.

The chain employs TRBV25-1 and TRBJ2-7; no definite D call. This CDR3 has 14 amino acids. Germline lookup yields CDR1 MGHDK and CDR2 SYGVNS. Deletions cut 2 bases from V and 1 base from J, with 9 bases between. The CDR3 loop reads CASSEQQPSYEQYF. Here the CDR3 DNA reads TGTGCCAGCAGTGAACAACAACCATCCTACGAGCAGTACTTC.

The chain is built from TRBV6-5 and TRBJ1-2, with TRBD1 matching 8 bases. The germline gives CDR1 MNHEY, CDR2 SVGAGI. The CDR3 has 14 residues. The junction had 7 bases not matched to a gene; V was cut back by 2 bases and J by 8 bases. The DNA of the CDR3 is TGTGCCAGCAGTTACCTCGACAGGGGAGCAGGCTACACCTTC. Its translation: CASSYLDRGAGYTF.

The genes are TRBV4-1 and TRBJ2-6, with no clear D. V was pared by 0 bases and J by 0 bases, with 15 bases between. The CDR3 has 19 residues. Germline values: CDR1 MGHRA, CDR2 YSYEKL. Here the CDR3 reads CASSQEARFSYSGANVLTF. CDR3 bases: TGCGCCAGCAGCCAAGAGGCGAGGTTTTCATACTCTGGGGCCAACGTCCTGACTTTC.